The entry below gives a single TCR beta chain sequence along with its context. The antigen remains undetermined. With V trimmed by 5 bases and J by 0 bases, 2 bases remained unmatched. The V gene's germline CDR1 is SGHTA and CDR2 FQGTGA. The CDR3 covers 15 residues. These data are taken from a study of cytomegalovirus exposure and HLA in healthy donors. Vbeta (60) and Jbeta (13) primers were used in the PCR. The repertoire was sequenced with immunoSEQ multiplex PCR; TCRdb's copy has only in-frame clones and lacks some. The table lists about 170,000 clones, around 83% of them singletons. General observations from the study: An Asian-associated ancestry cluster reportedly showed fewer N-insertions than the roughly 600-donor mean in a later analysis.

The source of this sequence is a girl aged 2 to 10 in good health and CMV-seropositive. Sample: PBMCs. The J gene is TRBJ2-3, the V gene TRBV7-3, with 10 bases lining up with TRBD2. CDR3 coding DNA: TGTGCCAGCAGCGCGACTAGCGGGAGCACAGATACGCAGTATTTT. This sequence encodes CASSATSGSTDTQYF.